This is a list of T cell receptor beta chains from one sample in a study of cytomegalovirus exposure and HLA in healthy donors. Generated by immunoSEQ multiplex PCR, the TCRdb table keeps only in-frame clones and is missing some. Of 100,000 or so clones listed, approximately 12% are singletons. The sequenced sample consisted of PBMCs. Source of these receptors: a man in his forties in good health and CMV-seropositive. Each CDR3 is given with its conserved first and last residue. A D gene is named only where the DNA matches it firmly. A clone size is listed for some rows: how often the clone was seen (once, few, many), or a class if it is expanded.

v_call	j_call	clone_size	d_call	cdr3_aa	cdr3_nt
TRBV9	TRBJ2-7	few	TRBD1	CASSVSGTGFDDEQYF	TGTGCCAGCAGCGTCTCCGGGACAGGGTTTGATGACGAGCAGTACTTC
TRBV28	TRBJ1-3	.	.	CASYDSRGNTIYF	TGTGCCAGCTATGACAGTAGGGGAAACACCATATATTTT
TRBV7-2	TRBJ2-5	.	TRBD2	CASSSRFSGRLKETQYF	TGTGCCAGCAGCTCGCGCTTTAGCGGGAGGTTAAAAGAGACCCAGTACTTC
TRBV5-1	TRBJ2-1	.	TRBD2	CASSPLLGGNEQFF	TGCGCCAGCAGCCCGCTCCTGGGGGGGAATGAGCAGTTCTTC
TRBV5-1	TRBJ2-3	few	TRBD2	CASSLELAGSSTDTQYF	TGCGCCAGCAGCTTGGAACTAGCGGGATCATCGACAGATACGCAGTATTTT
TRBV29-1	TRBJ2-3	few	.	CSALQGLDTDTQYF	TGCAGCGCCCTACAGGGCCTGGACACAGATACGCAGTATTTT
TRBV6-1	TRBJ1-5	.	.	CATEAGGGGNQPQHF	TGTGCCACCGAGGCGGGGGGCGGTGGCAATCAGCCCCAGCATTTT
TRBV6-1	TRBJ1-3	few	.	CASTPLRGSGNTIYF	TGTGCCAGCACCCCTCTCAGGGGATCTGGAAACACCATATATTTT
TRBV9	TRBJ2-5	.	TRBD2	CASSDGRTVQETQYF	TGTGCCAGCAGCGACGGGAGGACCGTACAAGAGACCCAGTACTTC
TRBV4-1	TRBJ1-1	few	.	CASSLKTGSEAFF	TGCGCCAGCAGCCTAAAAACAGGGAGTGAAGCTTTCTTT